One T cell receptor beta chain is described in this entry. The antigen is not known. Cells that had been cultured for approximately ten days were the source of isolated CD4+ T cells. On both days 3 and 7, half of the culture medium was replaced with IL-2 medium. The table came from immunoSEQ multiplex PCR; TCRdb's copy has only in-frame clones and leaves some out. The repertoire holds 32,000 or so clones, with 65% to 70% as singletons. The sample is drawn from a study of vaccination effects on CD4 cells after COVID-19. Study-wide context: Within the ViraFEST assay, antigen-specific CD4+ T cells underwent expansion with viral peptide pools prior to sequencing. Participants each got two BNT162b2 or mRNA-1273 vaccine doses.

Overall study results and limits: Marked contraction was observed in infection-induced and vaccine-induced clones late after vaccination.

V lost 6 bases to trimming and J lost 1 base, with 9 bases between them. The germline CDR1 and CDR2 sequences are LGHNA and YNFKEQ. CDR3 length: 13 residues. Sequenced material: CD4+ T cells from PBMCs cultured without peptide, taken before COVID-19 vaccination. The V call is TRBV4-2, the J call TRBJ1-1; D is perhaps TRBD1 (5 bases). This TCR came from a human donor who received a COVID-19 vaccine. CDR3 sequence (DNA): TGTGCCAGCAGTATAGACAGGAACACTGAAGCTTTCTTT. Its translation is CASSIDRNTEAFF.